This T cell receptor beta chain was sequenced during a study of Graves' ophthalmopathy and Graves' hyperthyroidism. General study findings and limits: Blood repertoires reportedly contained most expanded thyroid clonotypes above 0.001 frequency.

CDR3 size: 14 residues. The germline V gene has CDR1 KGHDR and CDR2 SFDVKD. The study amplified TCR beta CDR3 regions using RNA transcripts. An initial RT-PCR round employing HTBI primers preceded a second-round multiplex PCR. TCRdb redid the calling of the multiplex PCR reads with MiXCR, one entry per CDR3 protein. The sample carries 360,000 or so distinct CDR3 sequences, around 17% recorded once. In its sample, this clonotype was seen many times. Antigen unknown. Relative to the germline gene, one junction end is altered; a read error may explain this. Other autoimmune diseases, uncontrolled infections, pregnancy or lactation excluded patients from enrollment. Diagnosis was based on clinical symptoms, serum thyroxine, TRAb, thyroid ultrasound and orbital computed tomography. Fresh peripheral blood, 10 ml, was the PBMC source.

The clonotype originates from a woman aged 18-35 years with Graves' ophthalmopathy. The chain combines TRBV24-1 with TRBJ1-1, with D hard to call. Source material: peripheral blood. The CDR3 loop reads CATSDPGEATVAFF. Written as DNA, the CDR3 is TGTGCCACCAGTGACCCCGGTGAAGCCACTGTAGCTTTCTTT.